Presented here are 11 T cell receptor beta chains from one specimen sequenced in a study of beta chain features in type 1 diabetes. Study-level findings and limits: TCRB CDR3s were moderately but significantly shorter in Type 1 diabetes patients in all four CD4+ subsets.

Investigators reverse transcribed all isolated RNA, so they sequenced expressed TCRB transcripts. Generated by immunoSEQ multiplex PCR, the TCRdb table keeps only in-frame clones and is missing some. Among nearly 700,000 clones, around 15% were seen once, and the ten largest hold less than 0.025%. No antigen has been identified for these receptors. Sequenced input: naive CD4+ T cells from blood. Receptors originate from a man younger than 30 with type 1 diabetes.

This clone has more than one count but fewer than ten. The chain employs TRBV6-5 and TRBJ2-3; D remains ambiguous. CDR1 is MNHEY and CDR2 is SVGAGI in the germline V gene. V lost 7 bases and J 0 bases, leaving 14 bases between the germline ends. The CDR3 runs 15 residues. CDR3 region: CASKYGVTSTDTQYF. As DNA, the CDR3 is TGTGCCAGCAAATATGGCGTAACTAGCACAGATACGCAGTATTTT.

The chain uses TRBV6-5 and TRBJ1-2; 10 bases are shared with TRBD1. The ends lost 6 bases at V and 4 bases at J; junction bases unmatched: 8. The CDR3 has 15 amino acids. Germline CDR1 MNHEY, CDR2 SVGAGI. The CDR3 DNA follows: TGTGCCAGCAGCTCCCGACAGGGGGCCTTCTATGGCTACACCTTC. Its protein is CASSSRQGAFYGYTF.

This clone was seen a few times. The V call is TRBV19, the J call TRBJ1-1; D remains ambiguous. Between the trimmed V and J ends, which lost 5 bases and 1 base, there was a span of 11 bases. Germline V gives CDR1 LNHDA, CDR2 SQIVND (reference sequence). The CDR3 is made up of 14 amino acids. Written as DNA, the CDR3 is TGTGCCAGTAGTCCCCATCGAGGGAACACTGAAGCTTTCTTT. As protein: CASSPHRGNTEAFF.

This clone was counted between two and nine times. CDR3 sequence: CASLDSHNQPQHF. CDR3 nucleotide sequence: TGTGCCAGTTTGGACAGCCACAATCAGCCCCAGCATTTT. The V call is TRBV6-1, the J call TRBJ1-5; possible D gene TRBD1, 6 bases. V lost 9 bases to trimming and J lost 3 bases, with 12 bases between them. CDR3 length: 13 residues. The germline V gene encodes CDR1 MNHNS and CDR2 SASEGT.

With respect to this clone: This specimen includes other DNA sequences encoding the same CDR3. CDR3 loop: CAWNRALNTEAFF. The CDR3 nucleotides read TGTGCCTGGAACAGGGCATTGAACACTGAAGCTTTCTTT. The chain has TRBV30 and TRBJ1-1; a weak D match, TRBD1 (6 bases). Germline V lookup: CDR1 GTSNPN, CDR2 SVGIG (reference sequence). V was clipped by 4 bases and J by 0 bases, with 9 bases between them. The CDR3 has 13 residues.

DNA of the CDR3: TGTGCCAGTTCCCCCGGGACAGGGTCATATCAGCCCCAGCATTTT. Protein sequence: CASSPGTGSYQPQHF. The V call is TRBV27, the J call TRBJ1-5; TRBD1 agrees at 9 bases. CDR1 is MNHEY and CDR2 is SMNVEV in the germline V gene (reference sequence). Trimming took 9 bases from V and 5 from J; bases not matched to a gene: 11. The CDR3 consists of 15 residues.

This clone was detected only a few times. CDR3 nucleotide sequence: TGTGCCACCCAGTACCAAGAGACCCAGTACTTC. Translated, it gives CATQYQETQYF. This chain joins TRBV11-3 and TRBJ2-5; D is unclear. The CDR3 extends over 11 amino acids. Germline V lookup: CDR1 SGHNT, CDR2 YENEEA. The germline V and J ends were trimmed by 10 bases and 0 bases, with 6 bases remaining between them.

The rearrangement uses TRBV10-3 and TRBJ2-2, with TRBD2 matching 13 bases. Germline V lookup: CDR1 ENHRY, CDR2 SYGVKD. Losses at the gene ends were 5 bases for V and 4 bases for J; bases not matched to a gene: 1. The CDR3 runs to 15 residues. The CDR3 loop is CAISRTSGGTGELFF. The DNA of the CDR3 is TGTGCCATCAGTCGGACTAGCGGGGGCACCGGGGAGCTGTTTTTT.

This clone showed up just a few times. V gene TRBV5-6 combines with J gene TRBJ2-3, with 9 bases aligning to TRBD1. CDR3 length equals 16 residues. Germline assignment: CDR1 SGHDT and CDR2 YYEEEE. V lost 4 bases and J lost 4; bases outside the gene matches: 10. CDR3 loop: CASSTLGQGFPDTQYF. The CDR3 DNA is TGTGCCAGCAGCACACTGGGACAGGGTTTCCCAGATACGCAGTATTTT.

The chain uses TRBV30 and TRBJ1-5; a possible D gene is TRBD1 (5 bases). Looked up from germline, CDR1 is GTSNPN and CDR2 is SVGIG (reference sequence). The V end was cut by 0 bases, the J end by 0 bases, with 12 bases between. CDR3 length equals 16 residues. In nucleotides, the CDR3 is TGTGCCTGGAGTGTACGGGGCAGATATAGCAATCAGCCCCAGCATTTT. This codes for CAWSVRGRYSNQPQHF.

The chain links TRBV30 to TRBJ1-1, with D maybe TRBD1 (6 bases). The germline V gene has CDR1 GTSNPN and CDR2 SVGIG (reference sequence). Trimming took off 3 bases at V and 4 bases at J, with 12 bases between the two ends. The CDR3 runs to 13 residues. CDR3 protein: CAWRTGAATEAFF. In DNA, the CDR3 is TGTGCCTGGAGGACAGGTGCGGCCACTGAAGCTTTCTTT.